These 18 T cell receptor beta chains were all obtained from the same sample, sequenced in a study of T cell clones after liver transplantation (dated by TCRdb to between 2018 and 2021). Library construction relied on the immunoSEQ multiplex PCR assay. The table was pulled from immuneACCESS by TCRdb, which kept in-frame rearrangements only. Such tables lose some clones; where checked, under half of the loss comes from unresolved V genes, and the rest has no known cause. Across this sample there are roughly 65,000 clones, with 85% to 95% seen only once. Of the sample, 0.75% to 1% is held by the ten largest clones. The sample was CD4+ T cells from blood, taken nearly 26 months after liver transplant. All receptors derive from a human patient who received a liver transplant. After a transplant, some of the T cells may come from the graft donor.

CDR3 sequence: CASSPTSRTYEQYF. The CDR3 DNA is TGCGCCAGCAGCCCGACTAGTAGGACCTACGAGCAGTACTTC. The V and J genes are TRBV4-1 and TRBJ2-7; possible D gene TRBD2, 6 bases. CDR1 is MGHRA, CDR2 YSYEKL, per germline. Between the trimmed V and J ends, which lost 4 bases and 2 bases, there was a span of 12 bases. There are 14 residues in the CDR3.

The gene calls are TRBV11-2 and TRBJ2-5; D is uncertain. V lost 1 base and J lost 1, with 7 bases in between. Germline V gene lookup returns CDR1 SGHAT and CDR2 FQNNGV. This CDR3 is built from 14 residues. This chain's CDR3 is CASSLVPAQETQYF. In DNA, the CDR3 is TGTGCCAGCAGCTTAGTCCCAGCCCAAGAGACCCAGTACTTC. Based on the CDR3 plus reference TRBV11-2 and TRBJ2-5, the full variable domain is EAGVAQSPRYKIIEKRQSVAFWCNPISGHATLYWYQQILGQGPKLLIQFQNNGVVDDSQLPKDRFSAERLKGVDSTLKIQPAKLEDSAVYLCASSLVPAQETQYFGPGTRLLVL.

V and J are TRBV27 and TRBJ1-4, with D possibly matching TRBD1 (6 bases). Trimming left V 1 base short and J 8 bases short, with 11 bases between. Per germline, CDR1 MNHEY and CDR2 SMNVEV (reference sequence). This CDR3 region has 14 residues. The CDR3 protein is CASSLFGGREKLFF. The CDR3 DNA reads TGTGCCAGCAGTTTATTTGGGGGGCGGGAAAAACTGTTTTTT.

This chain joins TRBV18 and TRBJ2-1, with D possibly being TRBD1 (5 bases). Looked up from germline, CDR1 is KGHSH and CDR2 is LQKENI. The CDR3 runs to 15 residues. Between the trimmed V and J ends, which lost 2 bases and 2 bases, there was a span of 10 bases. In DNA, the CDR3 is TGTGCCAGCTCACCAAGAACAGGACCCTACAATGAGCAGTTCTTC. Its translation is CASSPRTGPYNEQFF.

The chain combines TRBV6-1 with TRBJ2-7; a possible D gene is TRBD2 (5 bases). Germline CDR1 and CDR2: MNHNS and SASEGT. V lost 6 bases and J lost 2, with 8 bases in between. This CDR3 has 12 residues. This chain's CDR3 is CASRDGAYEQYF. In DNA, the CDR3 is TGTGCCAGCAGGGACGGGGCCTACGAGCAGTACTTC.

The J gene is TRBJ1-1, the V gene TRBV6-5; 10 positions match TRBD1. CDR1 MNHEY and CDR2 SVGAGI come from the germline V gene. Trimming cost V 5 bases and J 3 bases; bases outside gene matches: 6. This CDR3 region has 15 residues. The CDR3 sequence is CASSRRDRGDTEAFF. The CDR3 nucleotides read TGTGCCAGCAGTCGACGGGACAGGGGAGACACTGAAGCTTTCTTT.

This sequence joins TRBV10-2 and TRBJ1-5, with TRBD1 identical over 7 bases. Germline assignment: CDR1 WSHSY and CDR2 SAAADI. The CDR3 length is 15 residues. J was trimmed by 2 bases and V by 6 bases; bases with no gene match: 7. The CDR3 protein is CASSPTGFRNQPQHF. DNA for the CDR3: TGCGCCAGCAGCCCGACAGGGTTTCGCAATCAGCCCCAGCATTTT.

The chain joins TRBV5-1 to TRBJ1-2; the match to TRBD1 covers 7 bases. This CDR3 contains 14 residues. CDR1 is SGHRS, CDR2 YFSETQ, per germline. V trimming: 2 bases; J trimming: 5 bases; junction bases outside the gene matches: 6. The CDR3 spells CASSFEGGSYGYTF. CDR3 in DNA: TGCGCCAGCAGCTTTGAAGGGGGCTCGTATGGCTACACCTTC.

V and J are TRBV5-1 and TRBJ2-2, with D maybe TRBD1 (6 bases). This CDR3 comprises 15 residues. Germline V gene sequence: CDR1 SGHRS, CDR2 YFSETQ. V was pared by 0 bases and J by 4 bases, with 10 bases between. DNA of the CDR3: TGCGCCAGCAGCTTGGACAGGGCCAGCACCGGGGAGCTGTTTTTT. As protein: CASSLDRASTGELFF. The whole variable domain, filled in from reference TRBV5-1 and TRBJ2-2, reads KAGVTQTPRYLIKTRGQQVTLSCSPISGHRSVSWYQQTPGQGLQFLFEYFSETQRNKGNFPGRFSGRQFSNSRSEMNVSTLELGDSALYLCASSLDRASTGELFFGEGSRLTVL.

The chain uses TRBV9 and TRBJ1-5; TRBD1 agrees at 7 bases. V lost 0 bases to trimming and J lost 3 bases; unmatched junction nucleotides: 3. CDR3 length: 15 amino acids. Germline V CDR1 and CDR2: SGDLS, YYNGEE. DNA of the CDR3: TGTGCCAGCAGCGTAGGACAGGGCCCCAATCAGCCCCAGCATTTT. The encoded protein is CASSVGQGPNQPQHF.

This clone was seen more than once but under ten times. The V and J genes are TRBV5-4 and TRBJ2-1, with TRBD2 identical over 10 bases. This CDR3 has 17 amino acids. J gave up 4 bases and V 2 bases, and 9 bases lay outside the gene matches. Germline V gene data show CDR1 as SGHNT and CDR2 as YYREEE (reference sequence). The CDR3 loop is CASSFPGVAGGYNEQFF. The CDR3, as DNA: TGTGCCAGCAGCTTCCCCGGGGTAGCGGGAGGTTACAATGAGCAGTTCTTC.

The J gene is TRBJ1-2, the V gene TRBV19; perhaps TRBD1 as D (5 bases). Germline CDR1 is LNHDA and CDR2 is SQIVND (reference sequence). V was pared by 7 bases and J by 6 bases, with 27 bases between. The CDR3 is 17 residues long. The CDR3 reads CASTATNRAQGRDGYTF. The DNA for the CDR3 is TGTGCCAGTACCGCGACCAACCGGGCCCAGGGTAGGGATGGCTACACCTTC.

The V call is TRBV4-2, the J call TRBJ1-1; D gene uncertain. Germline CDR1 is LGHNA and CDR2 is YNFKEQ. Trimming pared 0 bases from V and 4 bases from J, leaving 12 bases between. The CDR3 spans 15 residues. CDR3 bases: TGTGCCAGCAGCCAAGAGTCCGCTTCGCCCACTGAAGCTTTCTTT. Translation gives CASSQESASPTEAFF.

This chain uses TRBV28 with TRBJ2-1, with D maybe TRBD2 (6 bases). The CDR3 is 14 residues long. Germline CDR1 MDHEN, CDR2 SYDVKM. Here the CDR3 reads CASQVPSDRYEQFF. As DNA, the CDR3 is TGTGCTTCCCAAGTGCCTAGCGATCGGTATGAGCAGTTCTTC.

The chain employs TRBV27 and TRBJ1-1; D is possibly TRBD1 (6 bases). V lost 5 bases to trimming and J lost 1 base, with 14 bases between them. CDR1 MNHEY and CDR2 SMNVEV come from the germline V gene (reference sequence). The CDR3 spans 15 residues. The DNA for the CDR3 is TGTGCCAGCAGTCCGGAGACAGGCTGGAACACTGAAGCTTTCTTT. Its translation is CASSPETGWNTEAFF.

The chain recombines TRBV9 with TRBJ1-3; D remains unclear. Germline CDR1 and CDR2: SGDLS and YYNGEE. The ends were cut back, 0 bases at V and 0 bases at J, with 7 bases in the middle. This CDR3 is built from 15 residues. The CDR3 nucleotides read TGTGCCAGCAGCGTAGGAATTAGCTCTGGAAACACCATATATTTT. Translated, it gives CASSVGISSGNTIYF.

V and J are TRBV5-5 and TRBJ2-2, with a tentative D call TRBD1 (6 bases). The germline V gene encodes CDR1 SGHKS and CDR2 YYEKEE (reference sequence). This CDR3 contains 12 residues. Trimming took off 4 bases at V and 7 bases at J, with 8 bases between the two ends. The CDR3 bases are TGTGCCAGCAGCGTGGACAGCGGGGAGCTGTTTTTT. It codes for CASSVDSGELFF.

The V gene is TRBV5-1, the J gene TRBJ2-1, with 10 bases aligning to TRBD2. Germline trimming cut 8 bases from V and 1 base from J; bases unmatched to any gene: 9. CDR1 is SGHRS, CDR2 YFSETQ, per germline. CDR3 size: 16 residues. CDR3 region: CASSFLGLASYNEQFF. The CDR3, as DNA: TGCGCCAGTTCGTTCTTGGGACTAGCGTCCTACAATGAGCAGTTCTTC.